The next 25 T cell receptor beta chains were all read from a single sample in a study of cytomegalovirus exposure and HLA in healthy donors. With 60 Vbeta and 13 Jbeta primers, the PCR was carried out. Method: immunoSEQ multiplex PCR; TCRdb's copy keeps in-frame clones and lacks some. This sample has 100,000 to 150,000 clones, with around 86% found just once. Sequencing input: PBMCs. All receptors come from a man aged 18 to 30 in good health and CMV-seronegative.

V and J are TRBV9 and TRBJ2-3; a possible D gene is TRBD1 (6 bases). This CDR3 is built from 19 residues. V lost 0 bases and J 0 bases, leaving 20 bases between the germline ends. Germline values: CDR1 SGDLS, CDR2 YYNGEE. CDR3 sequence: CASSVDPGDKYTSTDTQYF. The DNA for the CDR3 is TGTGCCAGCAGCGTAGATCCAGGGGACAAGTACACTAGCACAGATACGCAGTATTTT.

This chain links TRBV5-6 with TRBJ2-2; 7 bases map to TRBD1. The CDR3 has 14 amino acids. The J segment lost 6 bases and the V segment lost 5 bases, leaving 7 bases of the junction unmatched. Looked up from germline, CDR1 is SGHDT and CDR2 is YYEEEE. Written as DNA, the CDR3 is TGTGCCAGCAGAGAACAGGGGATCCCCGGGGAGCTGTTTTTT. As protein: CASREQGIPGELFF.

This sequence joins TRBV23-1 and TRBJ1-2; TRBD1 matches at 11 bases. TRBV23-1 is an ORF for which the function is uncertain. The length of the CDR3 is 16 residues. V dropped 0 bases and J dropped 6; count of bases not matched to a gene: 6. CDR3 nucleotides: TGCGCCAGCAGTCAATCAAATCGGACAGGGGGCGATGGCTACACCTTC. The encoded protein is CASSQSNRTGGDGYTF.

The CDR3 nucleotides are TGCGCCAGCACCGCCGGGGGTAGCACAGATACGCAGTATTTT. It codes for CASTAGGSTDTQYF. The J gene is TRBJ2-3, the V gene TRBV5-1; D might be TRBD2 (6 bases). Trimming took off 6 bases at V and 0 bases at J, with 11 bases between the two ends. Per germline, CDR1 SGHRS and CDR2 YFSETQ. The CDR3 sequence is 14 residues long.

This chain uses TRBV27 with TRBJ2-1; 11 bases line up with TRBD2. V shed 5 bases and J 6 bases; nucleotides not matched to a gene: 12. The germline gives CDR1 MNHEY, CDR2 SMNVEV (reference sequence). The CDR3 extends over 17 amino acids. This CDR3 reads CASSLTPGTSGTNEQFF. The DNA for the CDR3 is TGTGCCAGCAGTCTCACACCCGGGACTAGCGGAACCAATGAGCAGTTCTTC.

The gene calls are TRBV5-4 and TRBJ1-1, with D perhaps TRBD1 (6 bases). Looked up from germline, CDR1 is SGHNT and CDR2 is YYREEE (reference sequence). This CDR3 comprises 14 residues. The germline V and J ends were trimmed by 0 bases and 1 base, with 7 bases remaining between them. This CDR3 is CASSLDRENTEAFF. CDR3 in DNA: TGTGCCAGCAGCTTGGACAGGGAGAACACTGAAGCTTTCTTT.

This chain joins TRBV25-1 and TRBJ1-3; 7 bases agree with TRBD1. Germline CDR1 reads MGHDK; CDR2 reads SYGVNS. J lost 6 bases, V lost 7 bases, and 12 bases had no gene match. CDR3 length: 15 amino acids. CDR3: CASTSPGTVENTIYF. The CDR3 DNA sequence: TGTGCCAGCACCTCACCAGGGACAGTGGAAAACACCATATATTTT.

The chain is built from TRBV10-3 and TRBJ1-5; the D is unclear. Trimming pared 11 bases from V and 6 bases from J, leaving 14 bases between. The germline CDR1 and CDR2 sequences are ENHRY and SYGVKD. This CDR3 is built from 12 residues. The CDR3 reads CAVMEIGQPQHF. The CDR3, as DNA: TGTGCCGTCATGGAGATCGGTCAGCCCCAGCATTTT.

This clone was detected only a few times. The genes are TRBV2 and TRBJ1-3, with no clear D. Trimming took off 2 bases at V and 8 bases at J, with 16 bases between the two ends. The CDR3 runs to 15 residues. Per the germline V gene, CDR1 is SNHLY and CDR2 is FYNNEI. The CDR3 nucleotides read TGTGCCAGCAGTGAATCCCTGGCGAGGTCGCACACCATATATTTT. As protein: CASSESLARSHTIYF.

This clone was counted a single time. Written as DNA, the CDR3 is TGTGCCTGGAGTGGTATAGCGAACACTGAAGCTTTCTTT. As protein: CAWSGIANTEAFF. The gene calls are TRBV30 and TRBJ1-1, with D unclear. Trimming took off 1 base at V and 1 base at J, with 7 bases between the two ends. Germline V gene lookup returns CDR1 GTSNPN and CDR2 SVGIG (reference sequence). The CDR3 length is 13 residues.

This sequence joins TRBV11-2 and TRBJ1-3; tentatively, D is TRBD1 (6 bases). The CDR3 runs 15 residues. Trimming pared 5 bases from V and 8 bases from J, leaving 19 bases between. CDR1 and CDR2 from the germline V gene are SGHAT and FQNNGV. The DNA of the CDR3 is TGTGCCAGCAGCCCCAGGGACATACGGAGAGACACCATATATTTT. It translates to CASSPRDIRRDTIYF.

The chain combines TRBV30 with TRBJ2-5; TRBD2 might be the D (6 bases). The CDR3 consists of 15 residues. The V gene lost 0 bases and the J gene lost 5 bases, with 16 bases spanning the gap. Germline lookup yields CDR1 GTSNPN and CDR2 SVGIG (reference sequence). CDR3 sequence (DNA): TGTGCCTGGAGTGTACGCAGGGAGGTAGGGGAGACCCAGTACTTC. Its translation: CAWSVRREVGETQYF. The full variable domain, rest sourced from reference TRBV30 and TRBJ2-5, is SQTIHQWPATLVQPVGSPLSLECTVEGTSNPNLYWYRQAAGRGLQLLFYSVGIGQISSEVPQNLSASRPQDRQFILSSKKLLLSDSGFYLCAWSVRREVGETQYFGPGTRLLVL.

The chain employs TRBV2 and TRBJ1-2; D uncertain. Germline V lookup: CDR1 SNHLY, CDR2 FYNNEI. Trimming pared 5 bases from V and 3 bases from J, leaving 4 bases between. The length of the CDR3 is 11 residues. The CDR3 sequence is CASSRDYGYTF. CDR3 nucleotide sequence: TGTGCCAGCAGTCGTGACTATGGCTACACCTTC.

The rearrangement joins TRBV5-4 to TRBJ2-7, with D hard to call. CDR1 and CDR2 (germline): SGHNT, YYREEE (reference sequence). The CDR3 sequence is 12 residues long. V was trimmed by 0 bases and J by 7 bases, leaving 8 bases between them. This chain's CDR3 is CASSLGSWEQYF. As DNA, the CDR3 is TGTGCCAGCAGCTTGGGCAGTTGGGAGCAGTACTTC.

This chain connects TRBV11-2 to TRBJ1-1; the D is unclear. V was clipped by 3 bases and J by 7 bases, with 6 bases between them. The CDR3 is 11 residues long. CDR1 is SGHAT and CDR2 is FQNNGV in the germline V gene. The CDR3 sequence: CASSFTFEAFF. CDR3 nucleotides: TGTGCCAGCAGCTTTACTTTTGAAGCTTTCTTT.

This chain uses TRBV10-1 with TRBJ2-1; TRBD2 aligns across 8 bases. The CDR3 length is 15 residues. Trimming at V came to 3 bases and at J to 9 bases, leaving 10 bases not matched to a gene. CDR1 is WNHNN, CDR2 SYGVQD, per germline (reference sequence). This CDR3 reads CASSEGGLDAREQFF. The CDR3 region has the DNA TGCGCCAGCAGTGAAGGGGGACTAGACGCCCGTGAGCAGTTCTTC.

This chain uses TRBV7-6 with TRBJ2-3; the D gene is possibly TRBD2 (6 bases). The germline V gene encodes CDR1 SGHVS and CDR2 FNYEAQ. This CDR3 comprises 16 residues. The V end was cut by 4 bases, the J end by 2 bases, with 16 bases between. CDR3 in amino acids: CASSSEGLYITDTQYF. The CDR3 DNA sequence: TGTGCCAGCAGCTCCGAGGGACTTTATATCACAGATACGCAGTATTTT.

There are a few counts of this clone. The chain couples TRBV6-1 to TRBJ1-6; TRBD1 is a possible D gene (5 bases). The CDR3 is made up of 14 amino acids. The germline V gene encodes CDR1 MNHNS and CDR2 SASEGT. V shed 11 bases and J shed 6 bases, with 17 bases lying between them. DNA of the CDR3: TGTGCCTCCGATCGCGGTAGGGGTAATTCACCCCTCCACTTT. Protein sequence: CASDRGRGNSPLHF.

This clone was seen more than once but under ten times. The genes are TRBV5-6 and TRBJ2-3; TRBD1 matches 7 bases. Trimming at V came to 0 bases and at J to 6 bases, leaving 7 bases not matched to a gene. The CDR3 consists of 15 residues. CDR1 is SGHDT, CDR2 YYEEEE, per germline. The CDR3 nucleotides read TGTGCCAGCAGCTTGGAGGGCAGGGGGAGTGATACGCAGTATTTT. Translated: CASSLEGRGSDTQYF.

CDR3 sequence (DNA): TGTGCCAGCAGCTTAATGGGGGCGGTGTACTTC. As protein: CASSLMGAVYF. V and J are TRBV7-9 and TRBJ2-7, with D possibly TRBD1 on 6 matching bases. This CDR3 spans 11 amino acids. Trimming shortened V by 2 bases and J by 12 bases, and 11 bases separated the two germline ends. The V gene's germline CDR1 is SEHNR and CDR2 FQNEAQ (reference sequence).

The chain joins TRBV30 to TRBJ2-7; D might be TRBD1 (6 bases). CDR1 and CDR2 (germline): GTSNPN, SVGIG (reference sequence). The germline V and J ends were trimmed by 4 bases and 4 bases, with 17 bases remaining between them. The CDR3 runs to 14 residues. The CDR3, as DNA: TGTGCCTGGACCCTGACAGGCCTCACGTACGAGCAGTACTTC. Translating gives CAWTLTGLTYEQYF.

CDR3 coding DNA: TGCGCCAGCAGCCAAAATCCGGGGGGAGGGATGCCCCAGCATTTT. Translating gives CASSQNPGGGMPQHF. The chain is built from TRBV4-3 and TRBJ1-5, with D possibly TRBD1 on 5 matching bases. Trimming pared 2 bases from V and 9 bases from J, leaving 17 bases between. This CDR3 has 15 residues. Germline V gives CDR1 LGHNA, CDR2 YSLEER.

V is TRBV2 and J is TRBJ1-6, with D hard to call. Trimming cost V 5 bases and J 0 bases, with 8 bases left between them. The CDR3 has 15 residues. CDR1 and CDR2 (germline): SNHLY, FYNNEI. DNA for the CDR3: TGTGCCAGCAGTCCGGGGAGCTCCTATAATTCACCCCTCCACTTT. Encoded protein: CASSPGSSYNSPLHF. The entire variable domain, with the rest obtained from reference TRBV2 and TRBJ1-6, is as follows: EPEVTQTPSHQVTQMGQEVILRCVPISNHLYFYWYRQILGQKVEFLVSFYNNEISEKSEIFDDQFSVERPDGSNFTLKIRSTKLEDSAMYFCASSPGSSYNSPLHFGNGTRLTVT.

This chain links TRBV30 with TRBJ1-5; D is uncertain. The CDR3 loop spans 14 amino acids. CDR1 GTSNPN and CDR2 SVGIG come from the germline V gene (reference sequence). The V and J ends lost 1 base and 4 bases respectively, with 11 bases between them. The CDR3 coding sequence is TGTGCCTGGAGTGGACATGACGCGAATCAGCCCCAGCATTTT. Residues: CAWSGHDANQPQHF.

This clone was seen a single time. The chain has TRBV7-9 and TRBJ2-2, with TRBD2 matching over 16 bases. CDR3 size: 16 residues. CDR1 SEHNR and CDR2 FQNEAQ come from the germline V gene (reference sequence). The CDR3 sequence is CALAGTSGGATGELFF. DNA for the CDR3: TGTGCATTGGCAGGGACTAGCGGGGGGGCCACCGGGGAGCTGTTTTTT. Looking up the rest from reference TRBV7-9 and TRBJ2-2 gives the full variable domain: DTGVSQNPRHKITKRGQNVTFRCDPISEHNRLYWYRQTLGQGPEFLTYFQNEAQLEKSRLLSDRFSAERPKGSFSTLEIQRTEQGDSAMYLCALAGTSGGATGELFFGEGSRLTVL.